This TCR beta chain comes out of a study of blood T cell repertoires in COVID-19. This clone was recorded only once. The table came from immunoSEQ multiplex PCR; TCRdb's copy has only in-frame clones and leaves some out. The sample yields around 270,000 clones, less than 90% seen once. Looked up from germline, CDR1 is MNHEY and CDR2 is SMNVEV (reference sequence). The CDR3 totals 14 residues. V gave up 6 bases and J gave up 5 bases, with 14 bases separating them. Sequencing was carried out using peripheral blood. This receptor was identified in a woman aged 35 to 49 who had recovered from COVID-19. The rearrangement joins TRBV27 to TRBJ1-5; D remains ambiguous. CDR3 loop: CASSPLDLDQPQHF. For the CDR3, the DNA is TGTGCCAGCAGCCCTTTGGACTTGGATCAGCCCCAGCATTTT.